Below, 32 T cell receptor beta chains from the same sample are listed, as sequenced in a study of blood T cell repertoires in COVID-19. Method: immunoSEQ multiplex PCR; TCRdb's copy keeps in-frame clones and lacks some. The sample records about 300,000 clones, approximately 84% being singletons. Sequenced material: peripheral blood. These TCRs come from a human donor with COVID-19, enrolled during active disease. The donor label of this sample is uncertain.

The chain has TRBV30 and TRBJ1-1, with TRBD1 matching over 9 bases. Per the germline V gene, CDR1 is GTSNPN and CDR2 is SVGIG (reference sequence). Trimming removed 3 bases from V and 4 bases from J; junction bases left unmatched: 6. This CDR3 comprises 14 residues. The chain's CDR3 is CAWRQQGARTEAFF. CDR3 nucleotide sequence: TGTGCCTGGAGGCAACAGGGGGCGCGCACTGAAGCTTTCTTT.

The chain recombines TRBV10-3 with TRBJ2-7; TRBD2 matches at 9 bases. V lost 4 bases, J lost 5 bases, and 3 bases stayed unmatched. Germline V CDR1 and CDR2: ENHRY, SYGVKD. This CDR3 region has 13 residues. The CDR3 protein is CAISAAGGDEQYF. Written as DNA, the CDR3 is TGTGCCATCAGTGCAGCGGGAGGTGACGAGCAGTACTTC.

The chain recombines TRBV4-3 with TRBJ1-4, with a possible D match to TRBD1 (5 bases). Looked up from germline, CDR1 is LGHNA and CDR2 is YSLEER. The CDR3 is 16 amino acids. V dropped 0 bases and J dropped 7 bases, with 15 bases sitting between them. The CDR3 loop reads CASSQESAGGGEKLFF. DNA for the CDR3: TGCGCCAGCAGCCAAGAGAGCGCCGGGGGAGGTGAAAAACTGTTTTTT.

The V gene is TRBV6-2 or TRBV6-3, the J gene TRBJ2-7; D is unresolved. V lost 2 bases to trimming and J lost 2 bases, with 4 bases between them. CDR1 and CDR2 from the germline V gene are MNHEY and SVGEGT. The CDR3 consists of 12 residues. The CDR3 reads CASSYAAYEQYF. CDR3 nucleotides: TGTGCCAGCAGTTACGCGGCCTACGAGCAGTACTTC.

V is TRBV5-1 and J is TRBJ1-3; D is unresolved. CDR1 is SGHRS and CDR2 is YFSETQ in the germline V gene. The CDR3 is 15 amino acids. V lost 0 bases and J lost 0, with 7 bases in between. The CDR3 DNA is TGCGCCAGCAGCTTGGATGGGAGCTCTGGAAACACCATATATTTT. Amino acids: CASSLDGSSGNTIYF. The entire variable domain, with the rest obtained from reference TRBV5-1 and TRBJ1-3, is as follows: KAGVTQTPRYLIKTRGQQVTLSCSPISGHRSVSWYQQTPGQGLQFLFEYFSETQRNKGNFPGRFSGRQFSNSRSEMNVSTLELGDSALYLCASSLDGSSGNTIYFGEGSWLTVV.

This clone was counted at least ten times. This chain links TRBV11-2 with TRBJ2-5; 10 positions agree with TRBD1. CDR1 and CDR2 (germline): SGHAT, FQNNGV. The CDR3 runs 13 residues. Trimming took 6 bases from V and 4 from J; bases not matched to a gene: 2. The CDR3 reads CASSDRGLETQYF. CDR3 DNA: TGTGCCAGCAGTGACAGGGGGCTAGAGACCCAGTACTTC.

As to this clone: This same CDR3 is encoded by further DNA sequences in the sample. The genes are TRBV6-2 or TRBV6-3 and TRBJ1-2; D is unresolved. Germline assignment: CDR1 MNHEY and CDR2 SVGEGT. The CDR3 has 12 residues. The ends were cut back, 4 bases at V and 4 bases at J, with 7 bases in the middle. Here the CDR3 reads CASSSLGYGYTF. CDR3 DNA sequence: TGTGCCAGCAGTTCCCTAGGCTATGGCTACACCTTC.

This chain joins TRBV6-6 and TRBJ2-3, with 11 bases identical to TRBD2. CDR3 length: 15 residues. Per germline, CDR1 MNHNY and CDR2 SVGAGI (reference sequence). Trimming cost V 5 bases and J 5 bases; bases outside gene matches: 6. In nucleotides, the CDR3 is TGTGCCAGCAGTATAGCGGGAGGGCCGGGAGATACGCAGTATTTT. It translates to CASSIAGGPGDTQYF.

CDR3 residues: CASSLEGVYGYTF. The CDR3 DNA is TGTGCCAGCAGCTTAGAGGGAGTCTATGGCTACACCTTC. The chain links TRBV7-2 to TRBJ1-2; D uncertain. Trimming removed 1 base from V and 4 bases from J, with 7 bases in between. Germline V CDR1 and CDR2: SGHTA, FQGNSA. The CDR3 has 13 amino acids.

CDR3 coding DNA: TGTGCCAGCAGCCAGGGGTCAGGGAACTATGGCTACACCTTC. It is translated as CASSQGSGNYGYTF. The V gene is TRBV9, the J gene TRBJ1-2; D perhaps matches TRBD1 (6 bases). The CDR3 is made up of 14 amino acids. Deletions cut 4 bases from V and 2 bases from J, with 12 bases between. Germline V gives CDR1 SGDLS, CDR2 YYNGEE.

The chain recombines TRBV25-1 with TRBJ1-2, with D maybe TRBD1 (5 bases). The CDR3 extends over 14 amino acids. Trimming cost V 3 bases and J 4 bases, with 12 bases left between them. The germline CDR1 and CDR2 sequences are MGHDK and SYGVNS. CDR3 sequence reads: CASSDRTGPYGYTF. The CDR3 DNA sequence: TGTGCCAGCAGTGATCGTACAGGTCCCTATGGCTACACCTTC.

The V call is TRBV5-4, the J call TRBJ2-1; 10 bases are a match to TRBD2. The CDR3 has 15 residues. V shed 0 bases, J shed 9 bases, and the junction held 6 bases outside the gene matches. Germline V lookup: CDR1 SGHNT, CDR2 YYREEE (reference sequence). CDR3 sequence reads: CASSLGGTSVFEQFF. CDR3 DNA: TGTGCCAGCAGCTTGGGGGGGACTAGCGTCTTTGAGCAGTTCTTC.

Points on this clone: This sample includes further DNA sequences coding for the same CDR3. The chain recombines TRBV9 with TRBJ1-1, with no clear D. The ends were cut back, 0 bases at V and 0 bases at J, with 3 bases in the middle. The CDR3 has 13 amino acids. Germline loops: CDR1 SGDLS, CDR2 YYNGEE. DNA for the CDR3: TGTGCCAGCAGCGTAGCGTTGAACACTGAAGCTTTCTTT. Translation gives CASSVALNTEAFF.

The gene calls are TRBV6-1 and TRBJ1-1; tentative D call: TRBD1 (5 bases). In germline, CDR1 is MNHNS, CDR2 SASEGT. This CDR3 is built from 15 residues. Trimming shortened V by 1 base and J by 7 bases, and 16 bases separated the two germline ends. In DNA form, the CDR3 reads TGTGCCAGCAGTGAAGTTGTAGGGGTATTGGGTGAAGCTTTCTTT. It yields the protein CASSEVVGVLGEAFF.

This chain connects TRBV2 to TRBJ2-1, with a tentative D call TRBD2 (6 bases). CDR1 is SNHLY and CDR2 is FYNNEI in the germline V gene. This CDR3 has 15 amino acids. Between the trimmed V and J ends, which lost 8 bases and 0 bases, there was a span of 14 bases. For the CDR3, the DNA is TGTGCCAGCGGTGGTGGACTAAACTCCTACAATGAGCAGTTCTTC. Protein product: CASGGGLNSYNEQFF.

V gene TRBV4-1 combines with J gene TRBJ2-7, with D possibly TRBD1 on 6 matching bases. Trimming removed 1 base at V and 3 bases at J, with 7 bases between. The germline CDR1 and CDR2 sequences are MGHRA and YSYEKL. The CDR3 totals 13 residues. This CDR3 reads CASSQGGGYEQYF. The CDR3 nucleotides read TGCGCCAGCAGCCAAGGAGGGGGCTACGAGCAGTACTTC.

The chain recombines TRBV5-6 with TRBJ1-1; perhaps TRBD1 as D (5 bases). Germline CDR1 is SGHDT and CDR2 is YYEEEE. This CDR3 has 14 amino acids. The V end was cut by 3 bases, the J end by 5 bases, with 14 bases between. The CDR3, as DNA: TGTGCCAGCAGCTCCGGGACTTGGAAGACTGAAGCTTTCTTT. Translating gives CASSSGTWKTEAFF. Based on the CDR3 plus reference TRBV5-6 and TRBJ1-1, the full variable domain is DAGVTQSPTHLIKTRGQQVTLRCSPKSGHDTVSWYQQALGQGPQFIFQYYEEEERQRGNFPDRFSGHQFPNYSSELNVNALLLGDSALYLCASSSGTWKTEAFFGQGTRLTVV.

CDR3 amino acids: CASSEIQDRVPAFF. CDR3 in DNA: TGTGCCAGCAGTGAGATACAGGACAGGGTGCCGGCTTTCTTT. The genes are TRBV28 and TRBJ1-1, with 8 bases that match TRBD1. V gave up 5 bases and J gave up 11 bases; unmatched junction bases: 13. Germline CDR1 is MDHEN and CDR2 is SYDVKM. The CDR3 loop spans 14 amino acids.

This chain links TRBV19 with TRBJ1-3; no reliable D call. This CDR3 is built from 16 residues. Germline values: CDR1 LNHDA, CDR2 SQIVND (reference sequence). V was cut by 0 bases and J by 0 bases, with 9 bases left in between. The CDR3 DNA sequence: TGTGCCAGTAGTATAGAACGGAGGTTCTCTGGAAACACCATATATTTT. It is translated as CASSIERRFSGNTIYF.

This clone is a singleton in its sample. This chain joins TRBV11-2 and TRBJ2-2; unclear D gene. In germline, CDR1 is SGHAT, CDR2 FQNNGV. V lost 5 bases, J lost 5 bases, and 18 bases lay in between. This CDR3 is 16 amino acids long. CDR3 sequence reads: CASSPRGALRTGELFF. In nucleotides, the CDR3 is TGTGCCAGCAGCCCAAGAGGAGCCTTGAGGACCGGGGAGCTGTTTTTT.

The rearrangement uses TRBV18 and TRBJ2-1; 10 bases map to TRBD2. Per the germline V gene, CDR1 is KGHSH and CDR2 is LQKENI. The length of the CDR3 is 19 residues. The junction had 14 bases not matched to a gene; V was cut back by 6 bases and J by 0 bases. The CDR3 spells CASSRLSSGRASSYNEQFF. Here the CDR3 DNA reads TGTGCCAGCTCCCGATTATCTAGCGGGAGAGCGAGCTCCTACAATGAGCAGTTCTTC.

This chain uses TRBV27 with TRBJ2-1; D may be TRBD2 (6 bases). CDR3 size: 14 residues. V was cut by 4 bases and J by 5 bases, with 12 bases left in between. Germline values: CDR1 MNHEY, CDR2 SMNVEV (reference sequence). The CDR3 loop reads CASSSPGLNNEQFF. The CDR3 DNA reads TGTGCCAGCAGTTCCCCGGGACTTAACAATGAGCAGTTCTTC.

The chain employs TRBV11-3 and TRBJ2-7; D is ambiguous. V gave up 4 bases and J gave up 7 bases, with 17 bases separating them. Germline V gene lookup returns CDR1 SGHNT and CDR2 YENEEA. The CDR3 consists of 14 residues. DNA for the CDR3: TGTGCCAGCAGCTCCGGCGCGCTTCAGGCGGAGCAGTACTTC. Amino acids: CASSSGALQAEQYF.

This clone was observed a few times. The rearrangement links TRBV5-1 to TRBJ2-2; TRBD2 agrees at 10 bases. This CDR3 has 15 amino acids. Per the germline V gene, CDR1 is SGHRS and CDR2 is YFSETQ. Losses at the gene ends were 5 bases for V and 0 bases for J; bases not matched to a gene: 1. CDR3 DNA sequence: TGCGCCAGCAGTGGACTAGCGGCGAACACCGGGGAGCTGTTTTTT. As protein: CASSGLAANTGELFF. The whole variable domain, filled in from reference TRBV5-1 and TRBJ2-2, reads KAGVTQTPRYLIKTRGQQVTLSCSPISGHRSVSWYQQTPGQGLQFLFEYFSETQRNKGNFPGRFSGRQFSNSRSEMNVSTLELGDSALYLCASSGLAANTGELFFGEGSRLTVL.

The chain combines TRBV19 with TRBJ2-7, with TRBD1 matching over 9 bases. V was pared by 2 bases and J by 4 bases, with 3 bases of the junction left unmatched. Germline-derived CDR1 and CDR2 are LNHDA and SQIVND (reference sequence). The CDR3 covers 14 residues. The CDR3 loop reads CASSIFDRGYEQYF. The CDR3 DNA sequence: TGTGCCAGTAGTATATTCGACAGGGGGTACGAGCAGTACTTC.

The V gene is TRBV6-1, the J gene TRBJ2-5; 11 bases align to TRBD1. The CDR3 has 16 residues. J lost 5 bases, V lost 3 bases, and 8 bases had no gene match. CDR1 is MNHNS and CDR2 is SASEGT in the germline V gene. CDR3: CASSDFRTGGKETQYF. CDR3 in DNA: TGTGCCAGCAGTGACTTCCGGACAGGGGGCAAGGAGACCCAGTACTTC.

This clone appeared a single time. The chain combines TRBV7-2 with TRBJ2-7, with 7 nucleotides matching TRBD2. The trim removed 5 bases at V and 3 bases at J, leaving 10 bases unmatched. The length of the CDR3 is 15 residues. Germline CDR1 reads SGHTA; CDR2 reads FQGNSA. In nucleotides, the CDR3 is TGTGCCAGCAGCCCAAGGACTAGTCAGGGCTACGAGCAGTACTTC. This sequence encodes CASSPRTSQGYEQYF.

This chain connects TRBV4-3 to TRBJ2-1, with TRBD2 matching 7 bases. Trimming at V came to 1 base and at J to 2 bases, leaving 2 bases not matched to a gene. CDR3 length equals 15 residues. Germline CDR1 is LGHNA and CDR2 is YSLEER. The CDR3 DNA is TGCGCCAGCAGCCAAGGGGGGGGGACCTACAATGAGCAGTTCTTC. Encoded protein: CASSQGGGTYNEQFF.

The chain couples TRBV5-4 to TRBJ2-5, with D possibly being TRBD2 (6 bases). The CDR3 is 14 amino acids. The V end was cut by 4 bases, the J end by 3 bases, with 13 bases between. The germline V gene has CDR1 SGHNT and CDR2 YYREEE (reference sequence). CDR3 residues: CASSRGMPEETQYF. In DNA, the CDR3 is TGTGCCAGCAGCCGCGGGATGCCGGAAGAGACCCAGTACTTC.

This sequence joins TRBV6-1 and TRBJ1-5, with 10 bases aligning to TRBD1. Unmatched junction bases numbered 9, after V lost 5 bases and J lost 5 bases. The CDR3 spans 16 residues. Per the germline V gene, CDR1 is MNHNS and CDR2 is SASEGT. CDR3 DNA sequence: TGTGCCAGCAGTAAAGGTCAAGGGACAGGGGATCAGCCCCAGCATTTT. Translating gives CASSKGQGTGDQPQHF.

The CDR3 sequence is CAWSVQGYVNEQFF. The CDR3 DNA is TGTGCCTGGAGTGTACAGGGATACGTCAATGAGCAGTTCTTC. This sequence joins TRBV30 and TRBJ2-1, with a tentative D call TRBD1 (6 bases). Trimming took 0 bases from V and 6 from J, leaving 12 bases between them. This CDR3 spans 14 amino acids. The germline V gene encodes CDR1 GTSNPN and CDR2 SVGIG (reference sequence).

The chain links TRBV13 to TRBJ2-3; 7 bases fit TRBD1. This CDR3 spans 15 amino acids. The germline V gene has CDR1 PRHDT and CDR2 FYEKMQ (reference sequence). With V trimmed by 3 bases and J by 2 bases, 5 bases remained unmatched. For the CDR3, the DNA is TGTGCCAGCAGCTTGGGACAGTCCTACACAGATACGCAGTATTTT. Its protein is CASSLGQSYTDTQYF.